This is a list of T cell receptor beta chains from one sample in a study of T cell responses to AZD1222 COVID-19 vaccine. Sequencing was performed with immunoSEQ multiplex PCR; in TCRdb, only in-frame clones are kept and a portion is missing. The table lists 85,000 to 95,000 clones, approximately 90% of them singletons, with approximately 5% in the top ten. The material sequenced was peripheral blood, taken 28 days after the second AZD1222 dose. These receptors were obtained from an adult who received the AZD1222 COVID-19 vaccine. Each CDR3 is given with its conserved first and last residue. The order of the fields is J gene, V gene, clone size, D gene, CDR3 protein, CDR3 DNA. D genes are given only for firm matches. Rows give clone size only sometimes, using once, few, many, or a class for an expanded clone.

J gene: TRBJ1-6
V gene: TRBV28
clone size: once
D gene: NA
CDR3 protein: CASSSSGGGSSSPLHF
CDR3 DNA: TGTGCCAGCAGTTCATCGGGAGGGGGATCAAGTTCACCCCTCCACTTT

J gene: TRBJ1-3
V gene: TRBV30
clone size: NA
D gene: NA
CDR3 protein: CAWSGGDGRSGNTIYF
CDR3 DNA: TGTGCCTGGAGTGGGGGGGATGGGCGCTCTGGAAACACCATATATTTT

J gene: TRBJ1-2
V gene: TRBV5-1
clone size: NA
D gene: NA
CDR3 protein: CASSVPDASGGYTF
CDR3 DNA: TGCGCCAGCAGCGTACCGGACGCGTCGGGTGGCTACACCTTC

J gene: TRBJ2-1
V gene: TRBV27
clone size: NA
D gene: NA
CDR3 protein: CASSLKSYNEQFF
CDR3 DNA: TGTGCCAGCAGCTTAAAGTCCTACAATGAGCAGTTCTTC

J gene: TRBJ2-7
V gene: TRBV11-2
clone size: NA
D gene: TRBD2
CDR3 protein: CASSPTSGGEYEQYF
CDR3 DNA: TGTGCCAGCAGCCCCACTAGCGGGGGGGAGTACGAGCAGTACTTC

J gene: TRBJ2-7
V gene: TRBV19
clone size: NA
D gene: TRBD1
CDR3 protein: CASSSAGGGYEQYF
CDR3 DNA: TGTGCCAGTAGTTCGGCAGGGGGTGGTTACGAGCAGTACTTC

J gene: TRBJ1-4
V gene: TRBV15
clone size: NA
D gene: TRBD1
CDR3 protein: CATSDGQGGDEKLFF
CDR3 DNA: TGTGCCACCAGCGACGGACAGGGGGGAGATGAAAAACTGTTTTTT

J gene: TRBJ2-1
V gene: TRBV4-1
clone size: NA
D gene: TRBD2
CDR3 protein: CASSQVSGGQDEQFF
CDR3 DNA: TGCGCCAGCAGCCAAGTCAGCGGGGGGCAAGATGAGCAGTTCTTC

J gene: TRBJ2-3
V gene: TRBV14
clone size: NA
D gene: NA
CDR3 protein: CASSQVSMGVVDTQYF
CDR3 DNA: TGTGCCAGCAGCCAAGTTTCCATGGGTGTCGTAGATACGCAGTATTTT

J gene: TRBJ1-6
V gene: TRBV19
clone size: NA
D gene: TRBD1
CDR3 protein: CASSIGTVLSSYNSPLHF
CDR3 DNA: TGTGCCAGTAGTATTGGGACAGTATTAAGCTCCTATAATTCACCCCTCCACTTT

J gene: TRBJ1-3
V gene: TRBV4-1
clone size: NA
D gene: NA
CDR3 protein: CASSRTLVSGNTIYF
CDR3 DNA: TGCGCCAGCAGCCGAACCTTGGTCTCTGGAAACACCATATATTTT

J gene: TRBJ1-1
V gene: TRBV5-1
clone size: NA
D gene: NA
CDR3 protein: CASSFGGMTEAFF
CDR3 DNA: TGCGCCAGCAGCTTTGGAGGGATGACTGAAGCTTTCTTT

J gene: TRBJ2-5
V gene: TRBV4-3
clone size: few
D gene: NA
CDR3 protein: CASSQGKGETQYF
CDR3 DNA: TGCGCCAGCAGCCAAGGAAAGGGGGAGACCCAGTACTTC

J gene: TRBJ1-1
V gene: TRBV5-1
clone size: NA
D gene: TRBD1
CDR3 protein: CASSSSGTGVSTEAFF
CDR3 DNA: TGCGCCAGCAGCTCCTCCGGGACAGGGGTGAGCACTGAAGCTTTCTTT

J gene: TRBJ1-1
V gene: TRBV19
clone size: NA
D gene: TRBD1
CDR3 protein: CASSDRGRYTEAFF
CDR3 DNA: TGTGCCAGTAGCGACAGGGGGAGATACACTGAAGCTTTCTTT

J gene: TRBJ2-2
V gene: TRBV5-4
clone size: NA
D gene: TRBD2
CDR3 protein: CASTPGLAVNTGELFF
CDR3 DNA: TGTGCCAGCACCCCTGGCCTAGCGGTGAACACCGGGGAGCTGTTTTTT

J gene: TRBJ1-5
V gene: TRBV6-1
clone size: NA
D gene: TRBD1
CDR3 protein: CASSGPGQGWDSNQPQHF
CDR3 DNA: TGTGCCAGCAGTGGGCCGGGACAGGGCTGGGATAGCAATCAGCCCCAGCATTTT

J gene: TRBJ1-1
V gene: TRBV6-6
clone size: NA
D gene: NA
CDR3 protein: CASVGVSGATNTEAFF
CDR3 DNA: TGTGCCAGCGTAGGAGTCAGTGGAGCGACGAACACTGAAGCTTTCTTT

J gene: TRBJ2-1
V gene: TRBV10-3
clone size: NA
D gene: NA
CDR3 protein: CAISVADSRRGNEQFF
CDR3 DNA: TGTGCCATCAGTGTTGCCGATTCTCGGAGGGGCAATGAGCAGTTCTTC

J gene: TRBJ1-4
V gene: TRBV2
clone size: once
D gene: NA
CDR3 protein: CASIGQKNEKLFF
CDR3 DNA: TGTGCCAGCATAGGACAGAAAAATGAAAAACTGTTTTTT

J gene: TRBJ1-6
V gene: TRBV30
clone size: NA
D gene: NA
CDR3 protein: CAFTWGSYNSPLHF
CDR3 DNA: TGTGCCTTCACCTGGGGCTCCTATAATTCACCCCTCCACTTT

J gene: TRBJ1-5
V gene: TRBV19
clone size: NA
D gene: NA
CDR3 protein: CASSLRVASSQPQHF
CDR3 DNA: TGTGCCAGTAGTTTAAGGGTAGCATCATCCCAACCCCAGCATTTT

J gene: TRBJ2-7
V gene: TRBV7-2
clone size: once
D gene: TRBD1
CDR3 protein: CASSEIGQGPTYEQYF
CDR3 DNA: TGTGCCAGCAGCGAAATAGGACAGGGACCGACCTACGAGCAGTACTTC